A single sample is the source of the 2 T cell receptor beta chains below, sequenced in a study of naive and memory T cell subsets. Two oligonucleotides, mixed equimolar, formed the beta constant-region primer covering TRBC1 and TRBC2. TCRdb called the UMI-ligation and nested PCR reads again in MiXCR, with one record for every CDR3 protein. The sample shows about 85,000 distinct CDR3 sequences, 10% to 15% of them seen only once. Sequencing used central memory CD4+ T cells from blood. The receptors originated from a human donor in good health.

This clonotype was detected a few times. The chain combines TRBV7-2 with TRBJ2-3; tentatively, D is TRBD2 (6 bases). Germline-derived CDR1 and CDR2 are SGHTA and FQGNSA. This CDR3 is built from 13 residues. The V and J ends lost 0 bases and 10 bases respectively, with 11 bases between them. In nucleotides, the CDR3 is TGTGCCAGCAGCTTAGCGGCGGGGCAGTCGCAGTATTTT. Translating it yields CASSLAAGQSQYF.

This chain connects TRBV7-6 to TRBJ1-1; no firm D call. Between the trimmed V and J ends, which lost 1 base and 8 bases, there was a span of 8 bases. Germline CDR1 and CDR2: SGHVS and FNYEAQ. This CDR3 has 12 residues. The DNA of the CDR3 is TGTGCCAGCAGCTTAGGTGCGGGCGAAGCTTTCTTT. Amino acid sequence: CASSLGAGEAFF.